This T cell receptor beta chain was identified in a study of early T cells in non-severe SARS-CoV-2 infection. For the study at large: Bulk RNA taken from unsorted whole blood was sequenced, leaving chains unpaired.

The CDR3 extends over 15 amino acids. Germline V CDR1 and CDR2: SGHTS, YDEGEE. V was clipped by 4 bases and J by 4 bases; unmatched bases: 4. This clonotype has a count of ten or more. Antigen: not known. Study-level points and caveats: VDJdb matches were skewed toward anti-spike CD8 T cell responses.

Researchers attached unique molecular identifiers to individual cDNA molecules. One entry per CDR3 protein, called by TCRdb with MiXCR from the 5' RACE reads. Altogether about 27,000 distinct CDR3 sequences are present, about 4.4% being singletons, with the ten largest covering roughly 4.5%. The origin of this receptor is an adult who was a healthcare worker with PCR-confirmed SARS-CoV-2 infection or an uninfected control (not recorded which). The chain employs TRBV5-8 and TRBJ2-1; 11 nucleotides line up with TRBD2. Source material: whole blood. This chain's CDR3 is CASSRTSGSYNEQFF. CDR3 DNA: TGTGCCAGCAGCCGCACTAGCGGGAGTTACAATGAGCAGTTCTTC.